The present TCR beta chain was sequenced within a study of technical replicates of blood from several donors (dated by TCRdb to about 2017). In the case of this clone: What this receptor recognizes is not known. Base qualities are not provided; no much larger clone lies one nucleotide away.

The library came from the immunoSEQ multiplex PCR assay. The source is immuneACCESS, and TCRdb retained only in-frame sequences with V and J called. Part of the clones is not carried over; for the studies checked, unresolved V genes explain less than half of this, and the remainder is unexplained. The sample profile shows 95,000 to 100,000 clones; around 95% of them were found once. The top ten clonotypes cover about 0.23% of the sample. The sample was T cells isolated from PBMCs. The TCR sequence derives from a human donor in good health.

At the DNA level, the sequence is TGCGCCAGCAGCCTGACAGACTCCCGGGGCTACACCTTC. This is translated as CASSLTDSRGYTF. The sequence is built from TRBV4-1 and TRBJ1-2; TRBD1 is perhaps the D gene, given 5 matching bases. Taken from cysteine to phenylalanine, the CDR3 has 13 residues. The kept DNA is CDR3 alone, 39 bases in frame from the first base. The CDR1 and CDR2 encoded by the germline V gene are MGHRA and YSYEKL. V and J are truncated by 4 bases and 8 bases respectively, leaving an intervening sequence of 14 bases.